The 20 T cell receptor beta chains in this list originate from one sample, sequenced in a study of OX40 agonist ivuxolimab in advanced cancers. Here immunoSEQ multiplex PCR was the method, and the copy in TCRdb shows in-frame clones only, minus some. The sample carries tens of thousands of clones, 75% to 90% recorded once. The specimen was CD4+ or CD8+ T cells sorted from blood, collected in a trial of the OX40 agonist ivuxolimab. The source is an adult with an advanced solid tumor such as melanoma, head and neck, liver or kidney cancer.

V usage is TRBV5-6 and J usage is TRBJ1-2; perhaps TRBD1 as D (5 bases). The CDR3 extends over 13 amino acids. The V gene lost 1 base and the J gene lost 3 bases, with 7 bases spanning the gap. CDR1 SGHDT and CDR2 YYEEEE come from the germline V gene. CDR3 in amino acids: CASSLRGDYGYTF. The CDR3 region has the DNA TGTGCCAGCAGCTTGCGAGGGGACTATGGCTACACCTTC.

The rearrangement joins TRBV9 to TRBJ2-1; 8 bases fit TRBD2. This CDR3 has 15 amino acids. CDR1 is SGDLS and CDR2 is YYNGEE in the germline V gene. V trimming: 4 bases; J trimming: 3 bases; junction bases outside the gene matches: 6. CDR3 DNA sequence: TGTGCCAGCAGCTTGGCCGGGACTAGCTACAATGAGCAGTTCTTC. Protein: CASSLAGTSYNEQFF.

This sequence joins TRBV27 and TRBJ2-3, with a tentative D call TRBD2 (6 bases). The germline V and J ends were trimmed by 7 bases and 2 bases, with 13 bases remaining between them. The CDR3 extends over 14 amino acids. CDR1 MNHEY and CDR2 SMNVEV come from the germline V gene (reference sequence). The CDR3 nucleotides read TGTGCCAGCAACGGGGGTTTCTCCACAGATACGCAGTATTTT. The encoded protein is CASNGGFSTDTQYF.

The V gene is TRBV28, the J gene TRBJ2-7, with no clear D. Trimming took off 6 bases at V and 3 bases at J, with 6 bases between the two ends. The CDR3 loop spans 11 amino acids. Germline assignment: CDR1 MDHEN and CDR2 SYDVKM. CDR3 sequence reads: CASSLDYEQYF. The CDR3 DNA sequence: TGTGCCAGCAGCCTGGACTACGAGCAGTACTTC.

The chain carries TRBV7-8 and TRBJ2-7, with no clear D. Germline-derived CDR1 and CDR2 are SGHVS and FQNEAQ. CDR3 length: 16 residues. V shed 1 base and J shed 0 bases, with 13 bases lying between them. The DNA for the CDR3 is TGTGCCAGCAGCTTAGAGGTGGGCTGGAGCTCCTACGAGCAGTACTTC. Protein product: CASSLEVGWSSYEQYF.

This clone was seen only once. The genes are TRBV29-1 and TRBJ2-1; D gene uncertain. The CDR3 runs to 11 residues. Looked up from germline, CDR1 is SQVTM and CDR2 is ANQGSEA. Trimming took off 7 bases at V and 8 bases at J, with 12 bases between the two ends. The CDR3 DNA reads TGCAGCGCCAGTTCGGGTGATGAGCAGTTCTTC. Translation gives CSASSGDEQFF.

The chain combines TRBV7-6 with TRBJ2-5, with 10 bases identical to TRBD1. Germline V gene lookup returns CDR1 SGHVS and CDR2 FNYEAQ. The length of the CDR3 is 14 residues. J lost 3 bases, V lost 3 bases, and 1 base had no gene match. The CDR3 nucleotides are TGTGCCAGCAGCTTGGGGACAGGGGAAGAGACCCAGTACTTC. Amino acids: CASSLGTGEETQYF. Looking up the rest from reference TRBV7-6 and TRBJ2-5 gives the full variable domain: GAGVSQSPRYKVTKRGQDVALRCDPISGHVSLYWYRQALGQGPEFLTYFNYEAQQDKSGLPNDRFSAERPEGSISTLTIQRTEQRDSAMYRCASSLGTGEETQYFGPGTRLLVL.

CDR3 residues: CASSQRTLGSSYNEQFF. The CDR3 DNA reads TGTGCCAGCAGCCAACGGACCCTAGGGAGCTCCTACAATGAGCAGTTCTTC. The chain links TRBV4-2 to TRBJ2-1, with D possibly being TRBD2 (5 bases). The CDR3 spans 17 residues. Trimming left V 2 bases short and J 0 bases short, with 14 bases between. CDR1 and CDR2 from the germline V gene are LGHNA and YNFKEQ.

The CDR3 loop is CASMIAGENEQFF. The CDR3 bases are TGTGCCAGCATGATTGCGGGGGAGAATGAGCAGTTCTTC. The chain recombines TRBV6-6 with TRBJ2-1; 7 nucleotides align to TRBD2. V lost 7 bases, J lost 7 bases, and 7 bases stayed unmatched. Germline CDR1 is MNHNY and CDR2 is SVGAGI (reference sequence). The length of the CDR3 is 13 residues.

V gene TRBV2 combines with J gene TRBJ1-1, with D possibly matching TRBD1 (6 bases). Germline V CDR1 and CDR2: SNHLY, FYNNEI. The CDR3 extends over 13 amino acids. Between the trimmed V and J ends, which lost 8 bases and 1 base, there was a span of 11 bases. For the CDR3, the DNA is TGTGCCAGCGGGGGGCGGGCGAACACTGAAGCTTTCTTT. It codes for CASGGRANTEAFF.

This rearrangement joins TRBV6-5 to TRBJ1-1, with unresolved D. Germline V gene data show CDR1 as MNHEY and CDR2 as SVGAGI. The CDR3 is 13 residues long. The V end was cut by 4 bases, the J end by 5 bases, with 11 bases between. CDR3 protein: CASSFSPQTEAFF. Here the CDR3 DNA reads TGTGCCAGCAGTTTCAGCCCCCAAACTGAAGCTTTCTTT.

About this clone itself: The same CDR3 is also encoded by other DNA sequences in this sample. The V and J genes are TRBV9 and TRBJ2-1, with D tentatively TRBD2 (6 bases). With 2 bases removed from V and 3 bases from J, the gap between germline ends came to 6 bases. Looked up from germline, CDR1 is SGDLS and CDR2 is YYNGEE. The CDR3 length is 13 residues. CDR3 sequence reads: CASSVSGYNEQFF. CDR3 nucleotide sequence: TGTGCCAGCAGCGTTAGCGGCTACAATGAGCAGTTCTTC.

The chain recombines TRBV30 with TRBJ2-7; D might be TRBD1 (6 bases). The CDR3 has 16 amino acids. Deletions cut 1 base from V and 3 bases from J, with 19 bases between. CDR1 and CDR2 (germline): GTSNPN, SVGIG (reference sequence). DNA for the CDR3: TGTGCCTGGAGTGCCCGGACAGTACGACATGACTACGAGCAGTACTTC. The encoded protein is CAWSARTVRHDYEQYF.

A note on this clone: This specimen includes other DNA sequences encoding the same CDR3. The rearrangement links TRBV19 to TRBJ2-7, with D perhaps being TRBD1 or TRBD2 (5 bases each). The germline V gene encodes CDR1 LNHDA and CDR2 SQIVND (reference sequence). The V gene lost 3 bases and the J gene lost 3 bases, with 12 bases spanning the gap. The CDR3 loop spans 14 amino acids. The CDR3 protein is CASSIRRGGYEQYF. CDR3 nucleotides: TGTGCCAGTAGTATTAGACGGGGCGGCTACGAGCAGTACTTC.

The CDR3 here is CASSIPPPHNEQYF. CDR3 nucleotides: TGTGCCAGTAGTATCCCCCCCCCACACAACGAGCAGTACTTC. The chain links TRBV19 to TRBJ2-7; D unclear. Germline CDR1 and CDR2: LNHDA and SQIVND (reference sequence). Trimming took 3 bases from V and 5 from J, leaving 14 bases between them. The CDR3 totals 14 residues.

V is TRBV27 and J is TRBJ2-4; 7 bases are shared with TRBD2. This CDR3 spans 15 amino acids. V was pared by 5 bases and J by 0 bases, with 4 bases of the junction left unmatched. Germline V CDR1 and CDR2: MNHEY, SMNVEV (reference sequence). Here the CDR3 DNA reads TGTGCCAGCAGTAGCGGGAACCTAGCCAAAAACATTCAGTACTTC. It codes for CASSSGNLAKNIQYF.

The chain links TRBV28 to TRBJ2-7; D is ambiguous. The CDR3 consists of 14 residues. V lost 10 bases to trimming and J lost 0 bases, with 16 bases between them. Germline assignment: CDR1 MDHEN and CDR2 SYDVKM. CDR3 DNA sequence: TGTGCCACCCTACACCCCGGCAGCTCCTACGAGCAGTACTTC. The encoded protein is CATLHPGSSYEQYF.

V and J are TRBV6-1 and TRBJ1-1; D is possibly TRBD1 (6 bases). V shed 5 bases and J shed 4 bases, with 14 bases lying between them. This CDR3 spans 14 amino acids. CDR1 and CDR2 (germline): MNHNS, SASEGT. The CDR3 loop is CASSSTGIGTEAFF. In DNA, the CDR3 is TGTGCCAGCAGTAGTACAGGGATTGGCACTGAAGCTTTCTTT.

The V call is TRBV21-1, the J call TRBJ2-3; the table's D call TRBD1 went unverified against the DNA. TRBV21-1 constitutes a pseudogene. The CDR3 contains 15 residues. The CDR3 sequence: CASSKSQASTDTQYF. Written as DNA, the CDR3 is TGTGCCAGCAGCAAATCGCAGGCGAGCACAGATACGCAGTATTTT.

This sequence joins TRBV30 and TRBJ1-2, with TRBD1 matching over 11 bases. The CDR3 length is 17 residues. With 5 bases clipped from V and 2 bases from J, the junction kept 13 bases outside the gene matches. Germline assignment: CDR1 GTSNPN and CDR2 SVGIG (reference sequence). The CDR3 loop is CAWDWGDRGLRNYGYTF. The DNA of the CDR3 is TGTGCCTGGGACTGGGGGGACAGGGGGTTAAGAAACTATGGCTACACCTTC.